The 8 T cell receptor beta chains in this list originate from one sample, sequenced in a study of blood T cell repertoires in COVID-19. Profiled with immunoSEQ multiplex PCR; TCRdb holds only in-frame clones, not every one. The repertoire holds around 72,000 clones, with about 87% as singletons. Sequenced input: peripheral blood. Receptors were obtained from a man aged 50-60 years with active COVID-19.

This chain uses TRBV7-3 with TRBJ1-3; D gene unclear. CDR1 is SGHTA and CDR2 is FQGTGA in the germline V gene. V was cut by 5 bases and J by 8 bases, with 13 bases left in between. This CDR3 contains 13 residues. Written as DNA, the CDR3 is TGTGCCAGCAGCCAAACGGTCACGGACACCATATATTTT. The encoded protein is CASSQTVTDTIYF.

The genes are TRBV28 and TRBJ2-2, with D unclear. The length of the CDR3 is 15 residues. Looked up from germline, CDR1 is MDHEN and CDR2 is SYDVKM. Deletions cut 3 bases from V and 4 bases from J, with 12 bases between. In nucleotides, the CDR3 is TGTGCCAGCAGTTTGCCCAGATCGGGCACCGGGGAGCTGTTTTTT. Translated, it gives CASSLPRSGTGELFF.

Only one count was recorded for this clone. CDR3 sequence (DNA): TGTGCCAGCAGCGGGGAGGGGCTTGCGCAGTACTTC. It encodes CASSGEGLAQYF. The rearrangement links TRBV5-6 to TRBJ2-5; 7 nucleotides agree with TRBD2. This CDR3 is built from 12 residues. From germline, CDR1 is SGHDT and CDR2 YYEEEE. V gave up 4 bases and J gave up 11 bases; unmatched junction bases: 8.

This clone was seen once. The CDR3 coding sequence is TGTGCCACCAGTGATTTGTCCCGGACTAGCGGGAGGTCGGAGACCCAGTACTTC. Translating it yields CATSDLSRTSGRSETQYF. The chain carries TRBV24-1 and TRBJ2-5; 14 bases are shared with TRBD2. The CDR3 spans 18 residues. Germline V gives CDR1 KGHDR, CDR2 SFDVKD. The ends lost 0 bases at V and 5 bases at J; junction bases unmatched: 7.

The chain links TRBV18 to TRBJ2-1, with D maybe TRBD1 (5 bases). The germline CDR1 and CDR2 sequences are KGHSH and LQKENI. Trimming cost V 2 bases and J 3 bases, with 8 bases left between them. The CDR3 has 14 amino acids. CDR3 sequence: CASSPFDSYNEQFF. The CDR3 coding sequence is TGTGCCAGCTCACCATTTGACAGCTACAATGAGCAGTTCTTC. Drawing the rest from reference TRBV18 and TRBJ2-1, the complete variable domain is NAGVMQNPRHLVRRRGQEARLRCSPMKGHSHVYWYRQLPEEGLKFMVYLQKENIIDESGMPKERFSAEFPKEGPSILRIQQVVRGDSAAYFCASSPFDSYNEQFFGPGTRLTVL.

This clone was seen a few times. The rearrangement joins TRBV11-2 to TRBJ2-7; weak D call: TRBD1 (6 bases). This CDR3 is built from 15 residues. Per the germline V gene, CDR1 is SGHAT and CDR2 is FQNNGV. V lost 1 base and J 4 bases, leaving 14 bases between the germline ends. The CDR3 DNA reads as TGTGCCAGCAGCTTAGGGACAGAGAAGTTTTACGAGCAGTACTTC. Its protein is CASSLGTEKFYEQYF.

V and J are TRBV7-8 and TRBJ2-1; 12 bases are shared with TRBD2. The ends lost 5 bases at V and 8 bases at J; junction bases unmatched: 4. CDR3 length equals 14 residues. Per germline, CDR1 SGHVS and CDR2 FQNEAQ. The CDR3 sequence: CASSPWTSGDEQFF. The CDR3 DNA reads TGTGCCAGCAGCCCCTGGACTAGCGGGGATGAGCAGTTCTTC.

This clone was counted only a few times. The chain joins TRBV27 to TRBJ2-7, with D possibly matching TRBD1 (6 bases). Trimming stripped 0 bases from V and 2 bases from J, with 11 bases between. Germline V lookup: CDR1 MNHEY, CDR2 SMNVEV (reference sequence). CDR3 size: 15 residues. The CDR3 sequence: CASSLSGGAPYEQYF. Here the CDR3 DNA reads TGTGCCAGCAGTTTATCTGGGGGCGCCCCCTACGAGCAGTACTTC.